This T cell receptor beta chain came from a study of early T cells in non-severe SARS-CoV-2 infection. Study information: The authors sequenced bulk RNA from unsorted whole blood, leaving chains unpaired. General observations from the study: Anti-spike CD8 specificities were favored by VDJdb matching, whose results missed private and CD4 specificities.

As concerns this clonotype: Its antigen is unknown.

V lost 7 bases, J lost 7 bases, and 11 bases lay in between. This CDR3 comprises 12 residues. Germline CDR1 is MNHEY and CDR2 is SVGAGI. In the library, individual cDNA molecules carried attached unique molecular identifiers. TCRdb reanalysed the 5' RACE reads using MiXCR and keeps one entry per CDR3 protein. The sample holds about 55,000 distinct CDR3 sequences, 5% to 7.5% seen once. The chain joins TRBV6-5 to TRBJ1-5; D is unclear. The sample in question was whole blood, obtained at baseline. The clonotype originates from an adult who was a healthcare worker with PCR-confirmed SARS-CoV-2 infection or an uninfected control (not recorded which). CDR3 bases: TGTGCCAGCACAACCGCAGGACAGCCCCAGCATTTT. Translation gives CASTTAGQPQHF.